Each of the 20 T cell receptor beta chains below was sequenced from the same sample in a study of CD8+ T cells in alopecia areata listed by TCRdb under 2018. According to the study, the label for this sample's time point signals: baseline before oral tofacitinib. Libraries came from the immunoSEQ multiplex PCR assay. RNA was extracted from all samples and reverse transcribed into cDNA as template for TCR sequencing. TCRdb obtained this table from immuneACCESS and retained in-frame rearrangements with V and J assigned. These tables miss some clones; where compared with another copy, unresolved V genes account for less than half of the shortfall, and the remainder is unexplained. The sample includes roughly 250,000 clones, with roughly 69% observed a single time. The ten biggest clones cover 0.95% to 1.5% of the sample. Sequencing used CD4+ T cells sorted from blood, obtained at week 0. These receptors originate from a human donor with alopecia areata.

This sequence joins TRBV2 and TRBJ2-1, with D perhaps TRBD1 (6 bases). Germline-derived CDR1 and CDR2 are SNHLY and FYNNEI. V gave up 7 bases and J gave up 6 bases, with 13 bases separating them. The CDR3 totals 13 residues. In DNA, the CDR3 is TGTGCCAGCAATCTTAACAGGGCCAATGAGCAGTTCTTC. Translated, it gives CASNLNRANEQFF.

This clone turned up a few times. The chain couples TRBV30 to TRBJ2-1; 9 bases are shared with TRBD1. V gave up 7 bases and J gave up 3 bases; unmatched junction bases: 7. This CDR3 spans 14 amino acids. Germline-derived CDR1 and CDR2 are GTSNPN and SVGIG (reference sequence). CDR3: CASKGQGNYNEQFF. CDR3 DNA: TGTGCCTCCAAGGGACAGGGAAACTACAATGAGCAGTTCTTC.

The CDR3, as DNA: TGTGCCAGCAGCCTGGCCCCGGGACAAAACTATGGCTACACCTTC. Residues: CASSLAPGQNYGYTF. The rearrangement links TRBV7-3 to TRBJ1-2; D possibly corresponds to TRBD1 (6 bases). The CDR3 runs 15 residues. Trimming cost V 5 bases and J 2 bases, with 15 bases left between them. The germline gives CDR1 SGHTA, CDR2 FQGTGA.

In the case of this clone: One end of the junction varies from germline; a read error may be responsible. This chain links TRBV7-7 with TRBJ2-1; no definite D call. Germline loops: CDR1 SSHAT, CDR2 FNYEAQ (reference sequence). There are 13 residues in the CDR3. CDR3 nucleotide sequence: TGTGCTAGCAGCCCGCAGAAGGGCTGGGAGCAGTTCTTC. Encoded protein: CASSPQKGWEQFF. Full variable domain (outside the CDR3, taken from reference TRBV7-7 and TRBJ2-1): GAGVSQSPRYKVTKRGQDVTLRCDPISSHATLYWYQQALGQGPEFLTYFNYEAQPDKSGLPSDRFSAERPEGSISTLTIQRTEQRDSAMYRCASSPQKGWEQFFGPGTRLTVL.

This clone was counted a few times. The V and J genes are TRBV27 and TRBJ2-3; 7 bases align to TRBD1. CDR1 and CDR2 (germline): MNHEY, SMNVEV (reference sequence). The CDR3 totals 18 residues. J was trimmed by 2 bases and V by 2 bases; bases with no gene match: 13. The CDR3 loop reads CASSLRGGERLATDTQYF. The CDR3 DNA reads TGTGCCAGCAGTTTACGAGGGGGCGAGCGTTTGGCCACAGATACGCAGTATTTT.

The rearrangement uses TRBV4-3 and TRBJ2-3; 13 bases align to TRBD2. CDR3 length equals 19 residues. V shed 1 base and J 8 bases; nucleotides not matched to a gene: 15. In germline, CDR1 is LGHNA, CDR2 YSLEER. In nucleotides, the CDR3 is TGCGCCAGCAGCCAAGCATGGACTAGCGGGGGTGCCACCGGGGGTACGCAGTATTTT. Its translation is CASSQAWTSGGATGGTQYF.

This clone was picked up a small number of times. The CDR3 sequence is CASSAAGGETQYF. The CDR3 coding sequence is TGTGCCAGCAGCGCCGCGGGGGGGGAGACCCAGTACTTC. The chain employs TRBV7-2 and TRBJ2-5; 9 positions match TRBD2. From germline, CDR1 is SGHTA and CDR2 FQGNSA. After removal of 5 bases from V and 5 bases from J, the junction contained 3 bases not matched to a gene. The CDR3 contains 13 residues.

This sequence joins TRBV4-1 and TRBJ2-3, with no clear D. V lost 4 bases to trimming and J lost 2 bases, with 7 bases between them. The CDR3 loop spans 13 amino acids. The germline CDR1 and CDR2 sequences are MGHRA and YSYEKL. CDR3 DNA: TGCGCCAGCAGCCTCCGCTCCACAGATACGCAGTATTTT. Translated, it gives CASSLRSTDTQYF.

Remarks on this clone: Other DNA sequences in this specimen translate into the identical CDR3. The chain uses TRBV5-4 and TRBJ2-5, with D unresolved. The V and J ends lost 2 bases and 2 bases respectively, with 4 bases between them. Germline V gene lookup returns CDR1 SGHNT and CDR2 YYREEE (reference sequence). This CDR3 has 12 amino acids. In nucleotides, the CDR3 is TGTGCCAGCAGCTTCGCTCAAGAGACCCAGTACTTC. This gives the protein CASSFAQETQYF.

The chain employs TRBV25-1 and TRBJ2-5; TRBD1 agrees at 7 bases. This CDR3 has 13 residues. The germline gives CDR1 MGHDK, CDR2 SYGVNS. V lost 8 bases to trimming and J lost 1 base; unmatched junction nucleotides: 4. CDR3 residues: CASADRVQETQYF. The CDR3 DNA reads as TGTGCCAGCGCAGACAGGGTCCAAGAGACCCAGTACTTC.

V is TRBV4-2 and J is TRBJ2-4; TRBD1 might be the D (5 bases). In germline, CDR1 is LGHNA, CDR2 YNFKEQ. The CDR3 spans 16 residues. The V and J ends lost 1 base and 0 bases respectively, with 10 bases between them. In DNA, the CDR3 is TGTGCCAGCAGCCAAGCCAGGACACTAGCCAAAAACATTCAGTACTTC. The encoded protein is CASSQARTLAKNIQYF.

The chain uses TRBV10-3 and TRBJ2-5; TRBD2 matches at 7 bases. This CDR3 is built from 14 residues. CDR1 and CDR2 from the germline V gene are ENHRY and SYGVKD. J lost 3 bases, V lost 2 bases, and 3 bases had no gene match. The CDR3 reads CAISESGTEETQYF. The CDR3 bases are TGTGCCATCAGTGAGAGCGGGACTGAAGAGACCCAGTACTTC.

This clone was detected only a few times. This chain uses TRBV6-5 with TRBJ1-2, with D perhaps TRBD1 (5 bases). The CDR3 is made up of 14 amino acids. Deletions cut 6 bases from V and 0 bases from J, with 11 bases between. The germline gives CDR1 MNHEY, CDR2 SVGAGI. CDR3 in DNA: TGTGCCAGCAGCCTGACAGCAGCTAACTATGGCTACACCTTC. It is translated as CASSLTAANYGYTF.

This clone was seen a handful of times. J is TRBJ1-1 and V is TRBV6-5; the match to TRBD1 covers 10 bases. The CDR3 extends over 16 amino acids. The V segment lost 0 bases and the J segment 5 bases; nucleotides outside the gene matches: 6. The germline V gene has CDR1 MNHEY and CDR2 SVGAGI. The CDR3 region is CASSYSGTGEVTEAFF. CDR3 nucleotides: TGTGCCAGCAGTTACTCGGGGACAGGGGAGGTTACTGAAGCTTTCTTT.

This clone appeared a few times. The CDR3 reads CASSPSGGATAWDTQYF. In DNA, the CDR3 is TGTGCCAGCAGCCCATCAGGGGGGGCCACTGCTTGGGATACGCAGTATTTT. The rearrangement joins TRBV28 to TRBJ2-3, with D tentatively TRBD1 or TRBD2 (7 bases each). The CDR3 loop spans 17 amino acids. Trimming took off 6 bases at V and 6 bases at J, with 25 bases between the two ends. CDR1 is MDHEN, CDR2 SYDVKM, per germline.

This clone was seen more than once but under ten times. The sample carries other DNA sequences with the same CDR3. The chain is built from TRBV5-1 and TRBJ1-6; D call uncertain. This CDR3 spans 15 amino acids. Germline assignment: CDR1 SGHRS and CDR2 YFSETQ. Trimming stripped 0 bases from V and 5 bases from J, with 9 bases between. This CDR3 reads CASSLEGHHNSPLHF. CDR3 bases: TGCGCCAGCAGCTTGGAAGGGCATCATAATTCACCCCTCCACTTT.

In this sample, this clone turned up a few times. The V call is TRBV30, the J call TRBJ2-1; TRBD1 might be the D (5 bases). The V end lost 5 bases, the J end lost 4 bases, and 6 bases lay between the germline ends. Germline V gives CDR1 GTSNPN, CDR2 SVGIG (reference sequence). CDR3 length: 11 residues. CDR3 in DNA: TGTGCCTGGCACAGGTACAATGAGCAGTTCTTC. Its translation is CAWHRYNEQFF.

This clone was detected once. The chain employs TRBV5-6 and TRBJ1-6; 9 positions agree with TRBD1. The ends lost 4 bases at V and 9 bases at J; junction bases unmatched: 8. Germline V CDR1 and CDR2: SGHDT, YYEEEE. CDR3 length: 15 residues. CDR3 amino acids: CASSRGTGTGSPLHF. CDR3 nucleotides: TGTGCCAGCAGCCGGGGGACAGGGACCGGTTCACCCCTCCACTTT.

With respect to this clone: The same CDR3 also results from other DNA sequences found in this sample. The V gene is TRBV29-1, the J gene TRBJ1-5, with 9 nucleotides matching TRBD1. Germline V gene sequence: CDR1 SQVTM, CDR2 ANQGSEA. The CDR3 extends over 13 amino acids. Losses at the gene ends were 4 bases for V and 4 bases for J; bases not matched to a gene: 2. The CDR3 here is CSVGTGANQPQHF. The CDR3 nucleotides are TGCAGCGTTGGGACAGGGGCTAATCAGCCCCAGCATTTT.

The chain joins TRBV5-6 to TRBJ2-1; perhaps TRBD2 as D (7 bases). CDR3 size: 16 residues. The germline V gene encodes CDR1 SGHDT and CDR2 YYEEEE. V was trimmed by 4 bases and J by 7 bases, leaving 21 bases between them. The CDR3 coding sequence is TGTGCCAGCAGCCCAAGGGGGGGACCGACTCGGAATGAGCAGTTCTTC. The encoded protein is CASSPRGGPTRNEQFF.